Listed below are T cell receptor beta chains from one sample, sequenced in a study of blood T cell repertoires in COVID-19. Method: immunoSEQ multiplex PCR; TCRdb's copy keeps in-frame clones and lacks some. The sample comprises just under 65,000 clones, more than 75% of which are singletons, and over 12% rests with the top ten. Sequenced: peripheral blood. These receptors came from a man aged 55 to 70 with COVID-19, enrolled during active disease. Each CDR3 is given with its conserved first and last residue. Fields, in order: D gene, clone size, J gene, V gene, CDR3 protein, CDR3 DNA. The D gene is left open where the match is weak. A row's size may be missing; if present it is once, few, many or a size class.

>-|-|TRBJ2-7|TRBV9
CASSEQAWDEQYF
TGTGCCAGCAGCGAACAGGCGTGGGACGAGCAGTACTTC
>-|few|TRBJ1-4|TRBV28
CASRTYEKLFF
TGTGCCAGCAGGACATATGAAAAACTGTTTTTT
>TRBD1|-|TRBJ1-6|TRBV2
CASGGQGTMGVNSPLHF
TGTGCCAGCGGGGGACAGGGGACGATGGGAGTCAATTCACCCCTCCACTTT
>TRBD1|-|TRBJ2-3|TRBV19
CASSTRGQGTDTQYF
TGTGCCAGTAGTACTAGGGGACAGGGGACAGATACGCAGTATTTT
>TRBD2|-|TRBJ2-1|TRBV20-1
CSASPSGGYSEQFF
TGCAGTGCTAGTCCGAGCGGGGGCTACAGTGAGCAGTTCTTC
>-|-|TRBJ2-7|TRBV5-1
CASSLARGIDEQYF
TGCGCCAGCAGCTTGGCCAGAGGGATCGACGAGCAGTACTTC
>-|-|TRBJ2-5|TRBV13
CASSLGQGVETQYF
TGTGCCAGCAGCTTAGGACAGGGTGTTGAGACCCAGTACTTC
>-|-|TRBJ1-5|TRBV19
CASKWTGLDQPQHF
TGTGCCAGTAAGTGGACGGGGTTAGATCAGCCCCAGCATTTT
>-|-|TRBJ2-7|TRBV9
CASSRGSYEQYF
TGTGCCAGCAGCCGGGGTTCCTACGAGCAGTACTTC
>-|many|TRBJ2-3|TRBV3-1/TRBV3-2
CASSQLASGTDTQYF
TGTGCCAGCAGCCAATTGGCTAGCGGCACAGATACGCAGTATTTT
>-|-|TRBJ2-2|TRBV9
CASSATMARAGELFF
TGTGCCAGCAGCGCCACAATGGCCCGGGCCGGGGAGCTGTTTTTT
>-|few|TRBJ1-3|TRBV19
CASSPYPQGVAGNTIYF
TGTGCCAGTAGTCCTTACCCTCAGGGTGTAGCTGGAAACACCATATATTTT
>-|-|TRBJ2-7|TRBV23-1
CASSQSPLFYYEQYF
TGCGCCAGCAGTCAATCCCCTTTATTCTACTACGAGCAGTACTTC
>-|-|TRBJ1-4|TRBV5-6
CASSLGPRSDEKLFF
TGTGCCAGCAGCTTGGGCCCTAGGTCTGATGAAAAACTGTTTTTT
>-|-|TRBJ1-1|TRBV3-1/TRBV3-2
CASSRHPGERTEAFF
TGTGCCAGCAGCCGACATCCAGGGGAACGCACTGAAGCTTTCTTT
>-|-|TRBJ1-5|TRBV11-2
CASSLAYSNQPQHF
TGTGCCAGCAGCTTAGCGTATAGCAATCAGCCCCAGCATTTT
>-|few|TRBJ2-1|TRBV27
CASRPLGVSSYNEQFF
TGTGCCAGCAGACCCTTAGGGGTAAGCTCCTACAATGAGCAGTTCTTC
>TRBD2|-|TRBJ2-3|TRBV3-1/TRBV3-2
CAASSGVSDTQYF
TGTGCCGCCTCGAGCGGGGTATCAGATACGCAGTATTTT
>-|-|TRBJ2-4|TRBV2
CASSEESSTSQYF
TGTGCCAGCAGTGAAGAGAGCTCCACGAGCCAGTACTTC
>TRBD1|-|TRBJ2-3|TRBV5-5
CASSLQGAEDTQYF
TGTGCCAGCAGCTTGCAGGGGGCTGAAGATACGCAGTATTTT
>-|-|TRBJ1-4|TRBV15
CATSRDSVEKLFF
TGTGCCACCAGCAGAGATTCCGTCGAAAAACTGTTTTTT
>-|few|TRBJ2-4|TRBV3-1/TRBV3-2
CASSPPPGGIAKNIQYF
TGTGCCAGCAGCCCCCCCCCTGGGGGGATAGCCAAAAACATTCAGTACTTC
>-|-|TRBJ2-2|TRBV7-3
CASSPDTNTGELFF
TGTGCCAGCAGCCCGGACACAAACACCGGGGAGCTGTTTTTT
>-|-|TRBJ2-7|TRBV10-3
CASYSGTESYEQYF
TGTGCCTCTTACTCCGGGACTGAGTCCTACGAGCAGTACTTC
>-|-|TRBJ2-3|TRBV6-5
CASSYSRATTDTQYF
TGTGCCAGCAGTTACTCGAGGGCTACCACAGATACGCAGTATTTT
>-|few|TRBJ2-3|TRBV2
CASSGAGLGTDTQYF
TGTGCCAGCAGCGGTGCGGGACTCGGCACAGATACGCAGTATTTT
>TRBD2|-|TRBJ2-1|TRBV9
CASSVSGTSEGDAEQFF
TGTGCCAGCAGCGTCTCCGGGACTAGCGAGGGGGATGCTGAGCAGTTCTTC
>-|-|TRBJ1-2|TRBV27
CASSLNPDSLYGYTF
TGTGCCAGCAGTTTAAATCCCGACAGTCTCTATGGCTACACCTTC
>-|-|TRBJ1-2|TRBV15
CATSRREGPTRDF
TGTGCCACCAGCAGACGGGAGGGGCCCACCAGGGACTTC
>TRBD1|-|TRBJ2-5|TRBV4-1
CASSQEARSTGAGTQYF
TGCGCCAGCAGCCAAGAGGCCCGGTCGACAGGGGCCGGGACCCAGTACTTC
>-|-|TRBJ1-5|TRBV19
CASSSGGGTNQPQHF
TGTGCCAGTTCCTCGGGGGGCGGAACAAATCAGCCCCAGCATTTT
>-|-|TRBJ2-3|TRBV7-3
CASSLYERADTQYF
TGTGCCAGCAGCTTGTACGAGAGAGCAGATACGCAGTATTTT
>-|-|TRBJ1-1|TRBV3-1/TRBV3-2
CASSLSILGSEAFF
TGTGCCAGCAGCCTATCTATTCTGGGCTCTGAAGCTTTCTTT
>-|-|TRBJ2-5|TRBV11-1
CASSFSPREETQYF
TGTGCCAGCAGCTTTTCCCCGAGGGAAGAGACCCAGTACTTC
>-|-|TRBJ2-7|TRBV28
CASSLGHEQYF
TGTGCCAGCAGCTTAGGCCACGAGCAGTACTTC
>-|-|TRBJ1-5|TRBV30
CAWSVQGNQPQHF
TGTGCCTGGAGTGTACAGGGCAATCAGCCCCAGCATTTT
>TRBD1|few|TRBJ1-3|TRBV6-1
CASSAGTGAFSGNTIYF
TGTGCCAGCAGTGCTGGGACAGGGGCATTCTCTGGAAACACCATATATTTT
>-|once|TRBJ2-7|TRBV2
CASTSQTRGEQYF
TGTGCCAGCACGAGCCAGACGCGGGGCGAGCAGTACTTC
>TRBD2|-|TRBJ2-6|TRBV9
CASSVPSGRAGANVLTF
TGTGCCAGCAGCGTGCCTAGCGGGAGGGCTGGGGCCAACGTCCTGACTTTC
>TRBD1|-|TRBJ2-6|TRBV19
CASRVDRGGSGANVLTF
TGTGCCAGTAGGGTAGACAGGGGAGGTTCTGGGGCCAACGTCCTGACTTTC
>TRBD1|-|TRBJ2-3|TRBV4-2
CASSQIDRGVTDTQYF
TGTGCCAGCAGCCAAATTGACAGGGGTGTCACAGATACGCAGTATTTT
>-|-|TRBJ2-2|TRBV6-5
CASSVSTTGELFF
TGTGCCAGCAGCGTGTCTACCACCGGGGAGCTGTTTTTT
>-|-|TRBJ2-7|TRBV18
CASSPGHVYEQYF
TGTGCCAGCTCACCGGGACACGTCTACGAGCAGTACTTC
>TRBD2|-|TRBJ2-1|TRBV5-4
CASSFPTSGSANEQFF
TGTGCCAGCAGCTTCCCGACTAGCGGGAGTGCCAATGAGCAGTTCTTC
>TRBD1|few|TRBJ2-5|TRBV5-1
CASSYGQGSETQYF
TGCGCCAGCAGCTATGGACAGGGAAGCGAGACCCAGTACTTC
>-|-|TRBJ2-7|TRBV7-9
CASSLSVDEQYF
TGTGCCAGCAGCCTCTCCGTAGACGAGCAGTACTTC
>-|-|TRBJ2-3|TRBV9
CASSPATWEASNTQYF
TGTGCCAGCAGCCCTGCCACCTGGGAGGCGAGTAATACGCAGTATTTT
>TRBD2|-|TRBJ2-2|TRBV19
CASIGLGTTGELFF
TGTGCCAGTATAGGGCTGGGGACTACGGGGGAGCTGTTTTTT
>-|-|TRBJ1-1|TRBV3-1/TRBV3-2
CASSQDYGGDTEAFF
TGTGCCAGCAGCCAAGATTATGGGGGGGACACTGAAGCTTTCTTT
>-|-|TRBJ1-6|TRBV27
CASSLSRGLNSPLHF
TGTGCCAGCAGTCTCTCACGGGGATTGAATTCACCCCTCCACTTT
>-|-|TRBJ1-4|TRBV6-5
CASSYFYGLANEKLFF
TGTGCCAGCAGTTACTTCTACGGTCTAGCTAATGAAAAACTGTTTTTT
>TRBD1|few|TRBJ2-6|TRBV5-5
CASSLPRGSSGANVLTF
TGTGCCAGCAGCTTGCCCAGGGGGAGCTCTGGGGCCAACGTCCTGACTTTC
>-|-|TRBJ1-6|TRBV2
CASRNGENYNSPLHF
TGTGCCAGCAGGAACGGGGAAAACTATAATTCACCCCTCCACTTT